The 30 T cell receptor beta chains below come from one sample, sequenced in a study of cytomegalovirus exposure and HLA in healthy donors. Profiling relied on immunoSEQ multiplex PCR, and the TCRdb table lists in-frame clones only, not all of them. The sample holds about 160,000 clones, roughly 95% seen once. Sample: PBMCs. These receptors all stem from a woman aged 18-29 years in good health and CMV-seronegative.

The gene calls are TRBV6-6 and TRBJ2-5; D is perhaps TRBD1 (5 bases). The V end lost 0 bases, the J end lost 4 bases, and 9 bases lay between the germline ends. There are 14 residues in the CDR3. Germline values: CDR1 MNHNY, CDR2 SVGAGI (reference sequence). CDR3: CASSYSGHSETQYF. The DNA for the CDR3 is TGTGCCAGCAGTTACTCGGGGCATTCAGAGACCCAGTACTTC.

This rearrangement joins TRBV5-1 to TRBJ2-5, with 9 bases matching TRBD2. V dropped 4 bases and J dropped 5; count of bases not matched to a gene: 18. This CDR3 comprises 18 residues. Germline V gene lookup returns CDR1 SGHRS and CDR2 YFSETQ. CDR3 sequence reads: CASSPQGGGGAGGETQYF. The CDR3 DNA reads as TGCGCCAGCAGCCCCCAAGGCGGCGGGGGGGCCGGCGGGGAGACCCAGTACTTC.

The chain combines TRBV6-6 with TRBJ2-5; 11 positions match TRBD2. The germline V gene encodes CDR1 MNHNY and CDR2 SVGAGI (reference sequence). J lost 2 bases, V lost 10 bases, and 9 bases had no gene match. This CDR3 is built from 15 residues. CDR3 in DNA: TGTGCCACACGGCGTAGCGGGGGGGAACAAGAGACCCAGTACTTC. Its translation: CATRRSGGEQETQYF.

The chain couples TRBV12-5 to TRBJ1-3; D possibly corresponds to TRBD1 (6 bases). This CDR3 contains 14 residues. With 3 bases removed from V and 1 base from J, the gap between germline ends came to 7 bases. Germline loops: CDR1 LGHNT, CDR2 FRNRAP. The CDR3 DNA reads TGTGCTAGTGGTTTTCAGGGGTCTGGAAACACCATATATTTT. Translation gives CASGFQGSGNTIYF.

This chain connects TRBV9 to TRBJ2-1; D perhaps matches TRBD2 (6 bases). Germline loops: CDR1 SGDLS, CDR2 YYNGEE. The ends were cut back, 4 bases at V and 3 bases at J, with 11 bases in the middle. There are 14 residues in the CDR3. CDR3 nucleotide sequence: TGTGCCAGCAGCCCAGGGACTTACTACAATGAGCAGTTCTTC. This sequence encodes CASSPGTYYNEQFF.

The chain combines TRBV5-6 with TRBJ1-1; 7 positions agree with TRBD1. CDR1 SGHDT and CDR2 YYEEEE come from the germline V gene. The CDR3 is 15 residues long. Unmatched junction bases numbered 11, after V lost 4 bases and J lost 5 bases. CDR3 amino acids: CASSPPTGLGTEAFF. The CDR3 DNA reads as TGTGCCAGCAGCCCGCCGACAGGGTTAGGTACTGAAGCTTTCTTT. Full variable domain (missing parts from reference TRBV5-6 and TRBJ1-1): DAGVTQSPTHLIKTRGQQVTLRCSPKSGHDTVSWYQQALGQGPQFIFQYYEEEERQRGNFPDRFSGHQFPNYSSELNVNALLLGDSALYLCASSPPTGLGTEAFFGQGTRLTVV.

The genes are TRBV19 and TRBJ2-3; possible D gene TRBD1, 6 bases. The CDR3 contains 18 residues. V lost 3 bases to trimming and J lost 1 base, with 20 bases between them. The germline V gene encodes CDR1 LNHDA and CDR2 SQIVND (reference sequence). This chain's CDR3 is CASSITGWTPAGTDTQYF. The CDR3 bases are TGTGCCAGTAGTATTACAGGGTGGACCCCTGCCGGCACAGATACGCAGTATTTT.

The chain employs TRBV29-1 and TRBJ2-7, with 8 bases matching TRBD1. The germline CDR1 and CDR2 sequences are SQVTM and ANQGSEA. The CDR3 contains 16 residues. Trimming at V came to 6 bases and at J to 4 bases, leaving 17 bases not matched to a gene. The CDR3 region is CSVDGTGEREGYEQYF. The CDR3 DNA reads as TGCAGCGTCGATGGGACAGGAGAAAGGGAAGGGTACGAGCAGTACTTC.

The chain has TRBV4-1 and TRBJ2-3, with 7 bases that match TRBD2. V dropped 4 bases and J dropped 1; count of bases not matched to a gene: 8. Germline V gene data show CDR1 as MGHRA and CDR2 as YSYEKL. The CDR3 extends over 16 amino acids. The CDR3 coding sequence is TGCGCCAGCAGCCCAACGTGGGCGGGGGGCACAGATACGCAGTATTTT. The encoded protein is CASSPTWAGGTDTQYF.

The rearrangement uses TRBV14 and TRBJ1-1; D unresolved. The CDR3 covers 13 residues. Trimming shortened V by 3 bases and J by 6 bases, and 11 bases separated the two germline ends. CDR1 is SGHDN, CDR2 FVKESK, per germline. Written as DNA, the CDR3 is TGTGCCAGCAGCCATATGAACATCCCTGAAGCTTTCTTT. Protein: CASSHMNIPEAFF.

The CDR3 region is CASSLALSGGTEAFF. DNA of the CDR3: TGTGCCAGCAGCTTAGCGCTATCGGGGGGGACTGAAGCTTTCTTT. This rearrangement joins TRBV7-9 to TRBJ1-1; a possible D gene is TRBD1 (5 bases). Germline V gene sequence: CDR1 SEHNR, CDR2 FQNEAQ (reference sequence). This CDR3 is 15 amino acids long. Trimming took 0 bases from V and 5 from J, leaving 13 bases between them.

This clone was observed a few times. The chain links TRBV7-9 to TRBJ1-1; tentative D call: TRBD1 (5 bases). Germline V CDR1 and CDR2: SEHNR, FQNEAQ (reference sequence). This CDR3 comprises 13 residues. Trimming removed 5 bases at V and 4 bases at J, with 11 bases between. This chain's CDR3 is CASSRQNPTEAFF. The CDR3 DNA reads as TGTGCCAGCAGCCGACAGAACCCCACTGAAGCTTTCTTT.

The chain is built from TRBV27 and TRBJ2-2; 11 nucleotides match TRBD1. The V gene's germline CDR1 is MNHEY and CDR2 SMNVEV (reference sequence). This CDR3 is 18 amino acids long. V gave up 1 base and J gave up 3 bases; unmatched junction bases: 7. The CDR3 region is CASSLWFPGQGDTGELFF. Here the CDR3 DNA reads TGTGCCAGCAGTTTATGGTTCCCGGGACAGGGGGACACCGGGGAGCTGTTTTTT.

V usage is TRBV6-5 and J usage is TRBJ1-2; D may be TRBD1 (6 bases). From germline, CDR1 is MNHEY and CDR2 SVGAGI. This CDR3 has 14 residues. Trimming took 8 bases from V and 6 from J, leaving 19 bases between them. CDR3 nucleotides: TGTGCCAGCGGACAACAGGGTATCTCTCATGGCTACACCTTC. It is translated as CASGQQGISHGYTF.

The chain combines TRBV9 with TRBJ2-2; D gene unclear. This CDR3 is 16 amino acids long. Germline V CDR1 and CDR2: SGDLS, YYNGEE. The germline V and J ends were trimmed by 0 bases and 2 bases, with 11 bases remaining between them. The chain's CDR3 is CASSVGLGENTGELFF. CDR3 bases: TGTGCCAGCAGCGTAGGGCTAGGAGAAAACACCGGGGAGCTGTTTTTT.

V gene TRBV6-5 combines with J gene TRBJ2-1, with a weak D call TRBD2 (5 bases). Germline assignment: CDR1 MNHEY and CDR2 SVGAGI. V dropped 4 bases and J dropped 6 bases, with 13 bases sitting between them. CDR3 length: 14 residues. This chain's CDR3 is CASSFSQTTNEQFF. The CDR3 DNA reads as TGTGCCAGCAGTTTTAGTCAGACTACCAATGAGCAGTTCTTC.

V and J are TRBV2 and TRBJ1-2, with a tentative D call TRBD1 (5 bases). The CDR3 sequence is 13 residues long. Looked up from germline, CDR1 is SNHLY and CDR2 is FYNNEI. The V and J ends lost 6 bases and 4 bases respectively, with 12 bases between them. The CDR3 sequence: CASRGDGGYGYTF. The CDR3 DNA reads TGTGCCAGCAGGGGGGACGGGGGCTATGGCTACACCTTC.

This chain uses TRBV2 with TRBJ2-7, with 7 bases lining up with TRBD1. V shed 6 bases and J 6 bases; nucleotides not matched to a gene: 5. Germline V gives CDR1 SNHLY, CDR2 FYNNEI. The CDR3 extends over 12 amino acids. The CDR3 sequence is CASRVQGSEQYF. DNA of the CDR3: TGTGCCAGCAGGGTACAGGGGTCCGAGCAGTACTTC.

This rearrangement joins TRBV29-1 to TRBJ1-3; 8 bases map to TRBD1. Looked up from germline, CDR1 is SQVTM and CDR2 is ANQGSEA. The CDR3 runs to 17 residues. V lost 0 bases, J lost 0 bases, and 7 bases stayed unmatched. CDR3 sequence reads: CSVEDGGTGNSGNTIYF. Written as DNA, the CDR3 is TGCAGCGTTGAAGATGGAGGGACAGGCAACTCTGGAAACACCATATATTTT.

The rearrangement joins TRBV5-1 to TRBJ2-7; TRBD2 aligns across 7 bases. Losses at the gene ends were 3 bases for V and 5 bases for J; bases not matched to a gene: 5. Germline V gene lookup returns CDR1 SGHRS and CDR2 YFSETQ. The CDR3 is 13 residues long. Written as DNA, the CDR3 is TGCGCCAGCAGCTCCTTGGGGGGGGACGAGCAGTACTTC. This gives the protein CASSSLGGDEQYF.

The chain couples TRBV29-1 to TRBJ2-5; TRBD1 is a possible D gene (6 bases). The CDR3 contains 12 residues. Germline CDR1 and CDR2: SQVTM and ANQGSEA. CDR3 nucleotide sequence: TGCGGCGCCCAGGGACATCAAGAGACCCAGTACTTC. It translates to CGAQGHQETQYF. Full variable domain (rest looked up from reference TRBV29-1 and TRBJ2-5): SAVISQKPSRDICQRGTSLTIQCQVDSQVTMMFWYRQQPGQSLTLIATANQGSEATYESGFVIDKFPISRPNLTFSTLTVSNMSPEDSSIYLCGAQGHQETQYFGPGTRLLVL.

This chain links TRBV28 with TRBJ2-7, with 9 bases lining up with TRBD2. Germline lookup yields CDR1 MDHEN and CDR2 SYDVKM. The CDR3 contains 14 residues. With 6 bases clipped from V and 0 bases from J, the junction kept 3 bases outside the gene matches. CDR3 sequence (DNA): TGTGCCAGCAGACAGCGGGGGGCCTCCTACGAGCAGTACTTC. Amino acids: CASRQRGASYEQYF.

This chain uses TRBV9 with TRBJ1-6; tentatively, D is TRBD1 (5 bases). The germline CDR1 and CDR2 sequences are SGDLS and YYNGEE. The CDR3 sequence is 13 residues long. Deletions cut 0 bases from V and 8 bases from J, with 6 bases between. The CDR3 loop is CASSVAGYSPLHF. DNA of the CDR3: TGTGCCAGCAGCGTAGCAGGGTATTCACCCCTCCACTTT.

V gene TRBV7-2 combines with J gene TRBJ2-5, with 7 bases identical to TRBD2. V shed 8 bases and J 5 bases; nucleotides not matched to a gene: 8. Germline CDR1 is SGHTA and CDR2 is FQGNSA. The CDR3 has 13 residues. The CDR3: CASRRAGWETQYF. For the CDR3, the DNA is TGTGCCAGCCGGCGAGCGGGGTGGGAGACCCAGTACTTC.

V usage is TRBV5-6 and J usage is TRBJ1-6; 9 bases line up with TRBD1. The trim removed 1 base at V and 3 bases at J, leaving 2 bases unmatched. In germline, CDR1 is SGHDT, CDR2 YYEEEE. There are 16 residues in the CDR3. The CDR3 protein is CASSLWDRDYNSPLHF. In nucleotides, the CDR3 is TGTGCCAGCAGCTTGTGGGACAGGGACTATAATTCACCCCTCCACTTT.

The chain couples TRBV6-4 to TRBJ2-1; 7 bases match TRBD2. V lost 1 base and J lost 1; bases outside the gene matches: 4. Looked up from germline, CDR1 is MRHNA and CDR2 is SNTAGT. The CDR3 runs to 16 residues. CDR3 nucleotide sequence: TGTGCCAGCAGTGACTGGAGCGGGGCGTCCTACAATGAGCAGTTCTTC. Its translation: CASSDWSGASYNEQFF.

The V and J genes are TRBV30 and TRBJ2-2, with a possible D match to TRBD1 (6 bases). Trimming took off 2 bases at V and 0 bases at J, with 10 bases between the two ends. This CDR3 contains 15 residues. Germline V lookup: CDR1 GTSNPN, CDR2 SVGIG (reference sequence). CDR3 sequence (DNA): TGTGCCTGGAGTCGGGGACACACGAACACCGGGGAGCTGTTTTTT. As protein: CAWSRGHTNTGELFF.

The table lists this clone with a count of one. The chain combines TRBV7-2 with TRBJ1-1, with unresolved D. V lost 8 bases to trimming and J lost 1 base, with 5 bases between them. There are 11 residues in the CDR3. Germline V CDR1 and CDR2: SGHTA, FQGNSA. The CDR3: CASVRNTEAFF. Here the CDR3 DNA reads TGTGCCAGCGTTAGGAACACTGAAGCTTTCTTT.

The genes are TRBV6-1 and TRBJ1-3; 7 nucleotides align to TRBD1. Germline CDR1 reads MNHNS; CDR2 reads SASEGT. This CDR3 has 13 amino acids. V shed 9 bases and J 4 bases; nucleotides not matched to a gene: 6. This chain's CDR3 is CASHRGGGNTIYF. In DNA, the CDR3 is TGTGCCAGTCACAGGGGTGGAGGAAACACCATATATTTT.

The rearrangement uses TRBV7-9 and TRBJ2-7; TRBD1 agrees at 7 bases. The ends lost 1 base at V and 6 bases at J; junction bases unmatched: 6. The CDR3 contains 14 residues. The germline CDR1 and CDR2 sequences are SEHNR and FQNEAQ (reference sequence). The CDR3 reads CASSLGGGTGEQYF. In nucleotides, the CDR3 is TGTGCCAGCAGCTTAGGAGGGGGCACCGGCGAGCAGTACTTC.